The entry that follows covers one T cell receptor (beta chain) sequence. The antigen remains unidentified. The time point: pre-treatment sample, taken before nivolumab and TIL therapy. The sample comes from a study of TIL therapy for anti-PD-1-resistant metastatic lung cancer. Whole-study findings and limits: Treatment-naive, never-smoker and oncogene-addicted patients were overrepresented in this highly selected cohort.

The CDR3 totals 15 residues. CDR1 and CDR2 from the germline V gene are GTSNPN and SVGIG (reference sequence). V lost 2 bases and J 1 base, leaving 15 bases between the germline ends. Sequencing used immunoSEQ v3. Survey-level samples got approximately 1.8 million read pairs; deep-level samples got about 5-6 million. The protocol was immunoSEQ multiplex PCR, while the TCRdb copy is restricted to in-frame clones and leaves out a portion. This table has about 60,000 clones, about 69% appearing once. This clonotype was obtained from a person between 25 and 79 years old with non-small cell lung cancer. The chain uses TRBV30 and TRBJ2-7; D may be TRBD2 (6 bases). Here the sequenced sample was blood, taken at baseline. The CDR3: CAWSPRLGISYEQYF. Written as DNA, the CDR3 is TGTGCCTGGAGTCCAAGACTAGGAATATCCTACGAGCAGTACTTC.